A selection of T cell receptor beta chains follows, all from one sample in a study of CD8 T cells in ankylosing spondylitis. TCRdb reanalysed the 5' RACE reads using MiXCR and keeps one entry per CDR3 protein. The table shows 800,000 to 900,000 distinct CDR3 sequences, with approximately 12% occurring only once. The source material was blood, either unsorted or a sorted T cell fraction (not recorded which). These receptors were taken from a male donor with ankylosing spondylitis. Both conserved end residues are part of each CDR3. A D gene is named only where the DNA matches it firmly. Clone size is given for some rows only: seen once, a few or many times, or a class if the clone is expanded.

TRBD1 TRBJ2-3 TRBV28 - CASSSVGQALSDTQYF TGTGCCAGCAGTTCCGTAGGACAGGCACTTTCAGATACGCAGTATTTT
- TRBJ1-1 TRBV20-1 few CSARNAGRETEAFF TGCAGTGCTAGGAATGCCGGCAGGGAGACTGAAGCTTTCTTT
TRBD1 TRBJ2-2 TRBV19 - CASSSGQGTGTGELFF TGTGCCAGTAGTTCGGGACAGGGGACGGGCACCGGGGAGCTGTTTTTT
TRBD2 TRBJ2-7 TRBV7-2 few CASSLVGGTTYEQYF TGTGCCAGCAGCTTAGTAGGCGGGACTACCTACGAGCAGTACTTC
- TRBJ2-1 TRBV15 few CATSRDGTLLNEQFF TGTGCCACCAGCAGGGACGGGACTCTCCTAAATGAGCAGTTCTTC
- TRBJ2-6 TRBV12-3/TRBV12-4 - CASNSESSGANVLTF TGTGCCAGCAATTCCGAGAGCTCTGGGGCCAACGTCCTGACTTTC
- TRBJ2-7 TRBV6-1 - CASSEGASLYEQYF TGTGCCAGCAGTGAAGGTGCATCCCTCTACGAGCAGTACTTC
- TRBJ2-2 TRBV12-3/TRBV12-4 few CASSPRSRWQTNTGELFF TGTGCCAGCAGTCCCAGATCAAGGTGGCAGACGAACACCGGGGAGCTGTTTTTT
- TRBJ2-7 TRBV5-1 - CASSSRDFRYEQYF TGCGCCAGCAGCTCCAGGGACTTTAGGTACGAGCAGTACTTC
TRBD2 TRBJ2-7 TRBV20-1 - CSALVSGIRYEQYF TGCAGTGCTCTCGTAAGCGGGATTAGATACGAGCAGTACTTC
TRBD2 TRBJ2-5 TRBV20-1 many CSASGGAYQETQYF TGCAGTGCTAGCGGGGGGGCGTATCAAGAGACCCAGTACTTC
- TRBJ2-7 TRBV27 few CASSRPGSATYEQYF TGTGCCAGCAGTCGACCTGGTAGCGCTACCTACGAGCAGTACTTC
TRBD1 TRBJ2-1 TRBV5-1 - CASSLQGADYNEQFF TGCGCCAGCAGCTTACAGGGGGCCGACTACAATGAGCAGTTCTTC
- TRBJ2-5 TRBV7-2 few CASGRDIYQETQYF TGTGCCAGCGGACGGGACATCTACCAAGAGACCCAGTACTTC
TRBD2 TRBJ2-1 TRBV12-3/TRBV12-4 few CASMGGSSYNEQFF TGTGCCAGCATGGGGGGGAGCTCCTACAATGAGCAGTTCTTC
- TRBJ1-1 TRBV6-5 few CASGTANTEAFF TGTGCCAGCGGTACAGCTAACACTGAAGCTTTCTTT
- TRBJ2-5 TRBV20-1 few CSATQGRGTQYF TGCAGTGCAACCCAGGGGAGGGGGACCCAGTACTTC
TRBD2 TRBJ2-1 TRBV5-1 many CASCSGGANDEQFF TGCGCCAGCTGTAGCGGGGGGGCCAACGATGAGCAGTTCTTC
- TRBJ2-2 TRBV7-2 few CASNRMGLTGELFF TGTGCCAGCAACCGGATGGGGCTTACCGGGGAGCTGTTTTTT
TRBD1 TRBJ1-4 TRBV25-1 few CASSRATGVTNEKLFF TGTGCCAGCAGTAGAGCCACAGGGGTCACTAATGAAAAACTGTTTTTT
- TRBJ2-3 TRBV20-1 few CSATAERDTQYF TGCAGTGCTACGGCAGAAAGAGATACGCAGTATTTT
- TRBJ2-4 TRBV7-2 - CASSSRVKNIQYF TGTGCCAGCAGCTCGAGGGTAAAAAACATTCAGTACTTC
- TRBJ1-1 TRBV18 - CASSLFRTDMNTEAFF TGTGCCAGCTCACTTTTTAGGACGGACATGAACACTGAAGCTTTCTTT
- TRBJ2-5 TRBV7-7 many CASSLDSLETQYF TGTGCTAGCAGCTTAGATAGCCTTGAGACCCAGTACTTC
- TRBJ2-2 TRBV5-1 many CASSQTVNTGELFF TGCGCCAGCAGCCAGACAGTGAACACCGGGGAGCTGTTTTTT
- TRBJ1-3 TRBV6-2/TRBV6-3 few CASSYSRSGNTIYF TGTGCCAGCAGTTACTCGAGGTCTGGAAACACCATATATTTT
- TRBJ2-1 TRBV7-9 - CASSLGWANEQFF TGTGCCAGCAGCTTAGGGTGGGCCAATGAGCAGTTCTTC
TRBD1 TRBJ2-2 TRBV29-1 - CSVGAGGVDTGELFF TGCAGCGTTGGGGCAGGGGGAGTAGACACCGGGGAGCTGTTTTTT
- TRBJ2-3 TRBV18 - CASSPNGAGLADTQYF TGTGCCAGCTCGCCGAACGGGGCGGGGCTCGCAGATACGCAGTATTTT
TRBD1 TRBJ1-1 TRBV4-2 many CASSQGDRHTEAFF TGTGCCAGCAGCCAAGGGGACAGGCACACTGAAGCTTTCTTT
- TRBJ1-5 TRBV4-2 few CASSQDGRGGQPQHF TGTGCCAGCAGCCAGGATGGCAGGGGTGGTCAGCCCCAGCATTTT
- TRBJ2-7 TRBV29-1 many CSVEADLYEQYF TGCAGCGTTGAAGCGGACCTCTACGAGCAGTACTTC
- TRBJ2-3 TRBV20-1 few CSARDPEGGTDTQYF TGCAGTGCTAGAGATCCTGAGGGCGGCACAGATACGCAGTATTTT
- TRBJ1-5 TRBV6-2/TRBV6-3 - CASRKSSRASSNQPQHF TGTGCCAGCAGGAAGAGTTCCCGAGCATCGAGCAATCAGCCCCAGCATTTT
- TRBJ1-2 TRBV6-5 few CASSYSPGANYGYTF TGTGCCAGCAGTTACTCGCCGGGAGCTAACTATGGCTACACCTTC
- TRBJ2-7 TRBV12-3/TRBV12-4 - CASSTPSGSVVDEQYF TGTGCCAGCAGTACCCCCTCGGGCTCGGTAGTGGACGAGCAGTACTTC
TRBD1 TRBJ1-4 TRBV6-5 many CASSYSAGTGDEKLFF TGTGCCAGCAGTTACTCGGCCGGGACAGGGGACGAAAAACTGTTTTTT
TRBD2 TRBJ2-7 TRBV15 - CATRTGTSDAHEQYF TGTGCCACCAGGACCGGGACTAGTGATGCACACGAGCAGTACTTC
- TRBJ2-7 TRBV7-2 - CDSSLGGLSSYEQYF TGTGACAGCAGCTTAGGAGGCCTGAGCTCCTACGAGCAGTACTTC
- TRBJ1-1 TRBV7-9 many CASSILGQSAEAFF TGTGCCAGCAGCATCCTCGGACAGAGCGCTGAAGCTTTCTTT
TRBD1 TRBJ1-5 TRBV27 - CASRSGTGGDQPQHF TGTGCCAGCAGAAGTGGGACAGGGGGTGATCAGCCCCAGCATTTT
- TRBJ2-7 TRBV18 few CASSPAGVYEQYF TGTGCCAGCTCACCAGCCGGGGTCTACGAGCAGTACTTC
- TRBJ1-2 TRBV10-3 few CAISELGQQANYGYTF TGTGCCATCAGTGAGTTAGGGCAGCAAGCTAACTATGGCTACACCTTC
- TRBJ1-4 TRBV20-1 - CSARGDNEKLFF TGCAGTGCTAGGGGGGATAATGAAAAACTGTTTTTT
- TRBJ1-5 TRBV10-3 few CAIRAGNGNQPQHF TGTGCCATCAGGGCGGGAAATGGCAATCAGCCCCAGCATTTT
TRBD2 TRBJ2-1 TRBV11-2 - CASSPTSGGVEQFF TGTGCCAGCAGCCCGACTAGCGGGGGGGTTGAGCAGTTCTTC
- TRBJ2-7 TRBV6-5 - CASSYSGIGRGRVYYEQYF TGTGCCAGCAGTTACTCGGGTATAGGCAGGGGAAGGGTTTACTACGAGCAGTACTTC
- TRBJ2-5 TRBV6-1 - CASSTKGLRMETQYF TGTGCCAGCAGTACGAAGGGACTTAGGATGGAGACCCAGTACTTC
TRBD1 TRBJ2-7 TRBV10-3 - CAISDTQGAYEQYF TGTGCCATCAGTGACACGCAGGGGGCTTACGAGCAGTACTTC
- TRBJ1-2 TRBV20-1 - CSARVVTVYGYTF TGCAGTGCTAGAGTAGTGACAGTCTATGGCTACACCTTC
- TRBJ2-2 TRBV5-1 many CASSFEGRTGELFF TGCGCCAGCAGCTTCGAGGGGCGAACCGGGGAGCTGTTTTTT
TRBD1 TRBJ2-3 TRBV29-1 - CSVAPGQGLTQYF TGCAGCGTCGCGCCGGGACAGGGGTTGACGCAGTATTTT
- TRBJ2-3 TRBV10-3 few CAIKARETTDTQYF TGTGCCATCAAGGCCAGGGAAACCACAGATACGCAGTATTTT
- TRBJ2-1 TRBV20-1 many CSARDLKSYNEQFF TGCAGTGCTAGAGATCTAAAATCCTACAATGAGCAGTTCTTC
- TRBJ1-1 TRBV6-1 few CASWRVVGTEAFF TGTGCCAGCTGGAGGGTTGTGGGCACTGAAGCTTTCTTT
- TRBJ2-7 TRBV11-2 once CASSPAQGGEQYF TGTGCCAGCAGCCCAGCACAGGGAGGCGAGCAGTACTTC
- TRBJ2-3 TRBV27 - CASSLPQGDTQYF TGTGCCAGCAGTTTACCCCAGGGTGACACGCAGTATTTT